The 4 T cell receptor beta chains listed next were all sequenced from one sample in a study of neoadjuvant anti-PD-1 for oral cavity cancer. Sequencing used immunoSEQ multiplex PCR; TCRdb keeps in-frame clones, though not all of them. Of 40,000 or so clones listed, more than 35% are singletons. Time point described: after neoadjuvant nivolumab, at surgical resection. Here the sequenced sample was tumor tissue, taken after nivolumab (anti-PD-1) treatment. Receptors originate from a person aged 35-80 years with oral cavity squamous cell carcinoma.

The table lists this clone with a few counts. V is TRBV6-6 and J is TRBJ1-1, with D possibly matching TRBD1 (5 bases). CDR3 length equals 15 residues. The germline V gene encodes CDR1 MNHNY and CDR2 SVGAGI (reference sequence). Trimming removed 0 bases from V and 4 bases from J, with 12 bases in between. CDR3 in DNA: TGTGCCAGCAGTTACTCGCGGGGGATACGCACTGAAGCTTTCTTT. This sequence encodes CASSYSRGIRTEAFF.

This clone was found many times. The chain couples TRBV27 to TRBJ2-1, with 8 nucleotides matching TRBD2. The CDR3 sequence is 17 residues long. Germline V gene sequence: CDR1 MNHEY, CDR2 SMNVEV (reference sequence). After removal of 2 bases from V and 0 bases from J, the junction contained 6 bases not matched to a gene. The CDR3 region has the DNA TGTGCCAGCAGTTTAGGCGGGGGGCCGAGCTCCTACAATGAGCAGTTCTTC. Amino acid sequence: CASSLGGGPSSYNEQFF.

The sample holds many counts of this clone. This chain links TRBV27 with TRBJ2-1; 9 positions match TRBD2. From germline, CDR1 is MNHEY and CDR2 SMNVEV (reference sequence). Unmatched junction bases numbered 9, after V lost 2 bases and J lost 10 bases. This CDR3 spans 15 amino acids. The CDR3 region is CASSLGTSNWVEQFF. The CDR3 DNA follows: TGTGCCAGCAGTTTAGGGACTAGCAATTGGGTCGAGCAGTTCTTC.

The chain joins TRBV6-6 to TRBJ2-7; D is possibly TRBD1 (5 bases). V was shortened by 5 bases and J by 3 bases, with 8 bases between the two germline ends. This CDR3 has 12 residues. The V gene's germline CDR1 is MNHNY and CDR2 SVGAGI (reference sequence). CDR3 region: CASSTGIYEQYF. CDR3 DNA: TGTGCCAGCAGTACAGGAATCTACGAGCAGTACTTC.